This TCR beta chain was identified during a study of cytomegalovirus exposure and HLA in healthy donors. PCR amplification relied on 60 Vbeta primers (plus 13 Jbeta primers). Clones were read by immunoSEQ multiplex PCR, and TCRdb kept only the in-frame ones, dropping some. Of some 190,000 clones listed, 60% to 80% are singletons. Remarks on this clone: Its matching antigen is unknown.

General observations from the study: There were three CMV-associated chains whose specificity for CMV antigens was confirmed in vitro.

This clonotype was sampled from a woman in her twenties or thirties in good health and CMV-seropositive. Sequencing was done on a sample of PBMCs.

In DNA, the CDR3 is TGTGCCAGCAGCTTAAGCCCGGGACTACCCTCAAATGAGCAGTTCTTC. Amino acid sequence: CASSLSPGLPSNEQFF. J is TRBJ2-1 and V is TRBV7-6, with TRBD2 matching over 7 bases. With 2 bases clipped from V and 7 bases from J, the junction kept 11 bases outside the gene matches. Germline V gene lookup returns CDR1 SGHVS and CDR2 FNYEAQ. The length of the CDR3 is 16 residues.